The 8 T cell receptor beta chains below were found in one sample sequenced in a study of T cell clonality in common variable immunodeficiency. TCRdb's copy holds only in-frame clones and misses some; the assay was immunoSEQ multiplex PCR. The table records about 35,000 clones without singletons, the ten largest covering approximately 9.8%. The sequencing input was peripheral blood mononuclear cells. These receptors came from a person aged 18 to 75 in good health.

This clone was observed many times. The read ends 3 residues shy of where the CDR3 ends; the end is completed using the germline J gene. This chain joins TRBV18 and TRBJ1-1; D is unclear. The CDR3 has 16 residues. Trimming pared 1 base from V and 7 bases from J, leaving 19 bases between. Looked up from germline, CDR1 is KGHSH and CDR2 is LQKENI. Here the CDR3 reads CASSPRDSTPRNEAFF. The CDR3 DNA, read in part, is TGTGCCAGCTCACCACGCGACTCGACCCCTCGGAATGAA.

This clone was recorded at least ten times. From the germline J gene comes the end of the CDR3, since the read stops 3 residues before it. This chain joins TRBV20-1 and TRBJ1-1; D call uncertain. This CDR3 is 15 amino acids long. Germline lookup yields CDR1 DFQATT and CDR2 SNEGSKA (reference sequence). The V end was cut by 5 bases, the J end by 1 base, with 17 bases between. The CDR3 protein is CSAPTPQTGNTEAFF. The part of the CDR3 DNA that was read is TGCAGTGCTCCAACTCCCCAGACGGGGAACACTGAA.

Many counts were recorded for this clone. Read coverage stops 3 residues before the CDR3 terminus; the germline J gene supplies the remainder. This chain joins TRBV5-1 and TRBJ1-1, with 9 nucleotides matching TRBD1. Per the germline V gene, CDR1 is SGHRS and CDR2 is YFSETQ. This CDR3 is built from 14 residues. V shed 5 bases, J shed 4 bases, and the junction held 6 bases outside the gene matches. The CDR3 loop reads CASRPGTGPTEAFF. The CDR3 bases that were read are TGCGCCAGCAGACCCGGGACAGGGCCCACTGAA. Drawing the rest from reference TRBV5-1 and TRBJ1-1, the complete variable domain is KAGVTQTPRYLIKTRGQQVTLSCSPISGHRSVSWYQQTPGQGLQFLFEYFSETQRNKGNFPGRFSGRQFSNSRSEMNVSTLELGDSALYLCASRPGTGPTEAFFGQGTRLTVV.

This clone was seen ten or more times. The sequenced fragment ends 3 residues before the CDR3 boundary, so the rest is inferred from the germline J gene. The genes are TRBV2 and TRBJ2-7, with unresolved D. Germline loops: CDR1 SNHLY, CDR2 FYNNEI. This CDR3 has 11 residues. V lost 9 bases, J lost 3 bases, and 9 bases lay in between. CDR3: CASQVSYEQYF. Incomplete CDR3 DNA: TGTGCCAGTCAGGTCAGCTACGAG.

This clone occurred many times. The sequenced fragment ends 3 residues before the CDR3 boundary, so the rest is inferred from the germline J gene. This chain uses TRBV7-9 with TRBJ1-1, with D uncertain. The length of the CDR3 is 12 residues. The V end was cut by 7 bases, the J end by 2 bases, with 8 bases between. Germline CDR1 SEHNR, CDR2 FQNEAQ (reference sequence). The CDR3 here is CASTPGNTEAFF. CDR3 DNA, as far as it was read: TGTGCCAGCACCCCAGGTAACACTGAA.

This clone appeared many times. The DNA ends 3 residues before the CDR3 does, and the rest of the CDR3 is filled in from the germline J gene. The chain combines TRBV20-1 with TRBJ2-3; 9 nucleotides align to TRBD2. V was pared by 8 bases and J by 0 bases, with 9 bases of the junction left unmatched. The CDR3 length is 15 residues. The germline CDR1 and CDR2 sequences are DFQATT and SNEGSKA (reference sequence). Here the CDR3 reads CSSDSGSVSTDTQYF. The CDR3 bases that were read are TGCAGTTCCGATAGCGGGAGCGTTAGCACAGATACG.

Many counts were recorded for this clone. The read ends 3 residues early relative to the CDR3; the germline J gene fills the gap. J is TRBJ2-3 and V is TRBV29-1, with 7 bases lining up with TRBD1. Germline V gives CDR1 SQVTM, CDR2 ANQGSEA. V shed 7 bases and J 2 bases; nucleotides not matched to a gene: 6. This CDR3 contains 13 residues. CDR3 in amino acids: CSATGTATDTQYF. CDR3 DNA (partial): TGCAGCGCTACCGGGACAGCCACAGATACG.

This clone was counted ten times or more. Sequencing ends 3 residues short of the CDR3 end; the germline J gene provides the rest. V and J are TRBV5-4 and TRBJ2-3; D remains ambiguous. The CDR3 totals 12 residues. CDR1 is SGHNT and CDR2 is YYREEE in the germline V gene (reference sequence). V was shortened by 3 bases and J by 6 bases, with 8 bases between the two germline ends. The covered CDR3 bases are TGTGCCAGCAGCTCATCTATGGATACG. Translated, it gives CASSSSMDT. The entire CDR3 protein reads CASSSSMDTQYF.